This entry lists 2 T cell receptor beta chains sequenced from one sample in a study of shared clonotypes between healthy human individuals. This table comes from immunoSEQ multiplex PCR, and its TCRdb copy is limited to in-frame clones, with some not included. The table includes 950,000 to 1,200,000 clones, around 77% detected once. Sequences were obtained from memory CD4+ T cells from PBMCs. The subset here: CD45RA-negative fraction. All receptors derive from a young man in good health. Some clones in this sample may be carry-over from other donors' samples.

The chain is built from TRBV5-1 and TRBJ2-7, with 10 bases identical to TRBD2. Germline assignment: CDR1 SGHRS and CDR2 YFSETQ. This CDR3 region has 15 residues. After removal of 4 bases from V and 6 bases from J, the junction contained 10 bases not matched to a gene. The CDR3 spells CASSDPSGSAFEQYF. CDR3 coding DNA: TGCGCCAGCAGCGATCCTAGCGGGAGTGCATTCGAGCAGTACTTC.

For this clone: One base away lies a much larger clone, so this may be a sequencing read error. This chain joins TRBV27 and TRBJ1-1, with D tentatively TRBD1 (5 bases). CDR3 size: 11 residues. Germline CDR1 MNHEY, CDR2 SMNVEV (reference sequence). The V and J ends lost 7 bases and 10 bases respectively, with 13 bases between them. In DNA, the CDR3 is TGTGCCAGCAAGTCCCAGGGTGGAGCTTTCTTT. This sequence encodes CASKSQGGAFF.